Following are 20 T cell receptor beta chains from one sample sequenced in a study of T cell repertoires in cytomegalovirus infection. TCRdb fed the reads into MiXCR, producing one record per CDR3 protein. The sample yields 750,000 to 900,000 distinct CDR3 sequences, 29% seen once. The antigens for these receptors are not known. The sample was cultured CD8+ T cells from PBMCs, taken from culture after CMV antigen stimulation. The receptors stem from a human donor in good health (CMV status not recorded). Some clones in this sample may be carry-over from other donors' samples.

The rearrangement joins TRBV2 to TRBJ2-1, with 9 bases matching TRBD2. V shed 0 bases, J shed 7 bases, and the junction held 10 bases outside the gene matches. Germline V gene sequence: CDR1 SNHLY, CDR2 FYNNEI. The CDR3 consists of 17 residues. This chain's CDR3 is CASSEAGSGGPWNEQFF. DNA of the CDR3: TGTGCCAGCAGTGAAGCGGGAAGCGGGGGGCCGTGGAATGAGCAGTTCTTC.

The gene calls are TRBV6-2 or TRBV6-3 and TRBJ2-4, with 13 bases matching TRBD2. CDR1 is MNHEY, CDR2 SVGEGT, per germline. V gave up 6 bases and J gave up 6 bases; unmatched junction bases: 8. CDR3 size: 16 residues. The CDR3 DNA sequence: TGTGCCAGCAGGCGACTAGCGGGGGGTTCGGGAAACATTCAGTACTTC. It translates to CASRRLAGGSGNIQYF.

V is TRBV7-9 and J is TRBJ1-5; perhaps TRBD1 as D (5 bases). V was trimmed by 8 bases and J by 1 base, leaving 12 bases between them. Germline V gene sequence: CDR1 SEHNR, CDR2 FQNEAQ (reference sequence). The CDR3 length is 14 residues. In nucleotides, the CDR3 is TGTGCCAGCCGTTTGGAGGGGAGCAATCAGCCCCAGCATTTT. Residues: CASRLEGSNQPQHF. Together with reference TRBV7-9 and TRBJ1-5, the CDR3 gives the full variable domain: DTGVSQNPRHKITKRGQNVTFRCDPISEHNRLYWYRQTLGQGPEFLTYFQNEAQLEKSRLLSDRFSAERPKGSFSTLEIQRTEQGDSAMYLCASRLEGSNQPQHFGDGTRLSIL.

This sequence joins TRBV7-6 and TRBJ1-5; D is possibly TRBD1 (5 bases). The CDR3 has 15 residues. V was trimmed by 1 base and J by 2 bases, leaving 9 bases between them. From germline, CDR1 is SGHVS and CDR2 FNYEAQ. CDR3 coding DNA: TGTGCCAGCAGCTTAGTAGGGGTTGGCAATCAGCCCCAGCATTTT. Amino acid sequence: CASSLVGVGNQPQHF.

The J gene is TRBJ2-1, the V gene TRBV4-3; possibly TRBD2 for D (7 bases). The CDR3 covers 16 residues. Deletions cut 2 bases from V and 2 bases from J, with 13 bases between. Germline CDR1 and CDR2: LGHNA and YSLEER. CDR3 residues: CASSQSEGGPYNEQFF. The CDR3 DNA is TGCGCCAGCAGCCAATCTGAGGGGGGGCCCTACAATGAGCAGTTCTTC.

The chain is built from TRBV6-2 or TRBV6-3 and TRBJ2-7; TRBD2 agrees at 12 bases. The CDR3 consists of 15 residues. The V segment lost 6 bases and the J segment 7 bases; nucleotides outside the gene matches: 10. CDR1 and CDR2 from the germline V gene are MNHEY and SVGEGT. The CDR3 sequence is CASSYGLAGRGEQYV. CDR3 coding DNA: TGTGCCAGCAGCTATGGACTAGCGGGGAGGGGAGAGCAGTACGTC.

This clonotype showed up just a few times. This chain joins TRBV6-1 and TRBJ2-7; D perhaps matches TRBD1 (5 bases). Germline V lookup: CDR1 MNHNS, CDR2 SASEGT. CDR3 length: 13 residues. The V end lost 3 bases, the J end lost 9 bases, and 15 bases lay between the germline ends. The DNA for the CDR3 is TGTGCCAGCAGTGATGGGGCCACTACAGGGCAGTACTTC. It codes for CASSDGATTGQYF.

The V and J genes are TRBV28 and TRBJ1-1, with a tentative D call TRBD1 (5 bases). Trimming took 7 bases from V and 0 from J, leaving 24 bases between them. The CDR3 runs to 18 residues. Germline lookup yields CDR1 MDHEN and CDR2 SYDVKM. In DNA form, the CDR3 reads TGTGCCAGCACCCCATGGATGACAGCCGTGGCAGTGAACACTGAAGCTTTCTTT. This translates into CASTPWMTAVAVNTEAFF. Looking up the rest from reference TRBV28 and TRBJ1-1 gives the full variable domain: DVKVTQSSRYLVKRTGEKVFLECVQDMDHENMFWYRQDPGLGLRLIYFSYDVKMKEKGDIPEGYSVSREKKERFSLILESASTNQTSMYLCASTPWMTAVAVNTEAFFGQGTRLTVV.

The rearrangement uses TRBV19 and TRBJ1-1, with 7 bases matching TRBD1. From germline, CDR1 is LNHDA and CDR2 SQIVND (reference sequence). The length of the CDR3 is 14 residues. V gave up 4 bases and J gave up 5 bases; unmatched junction bases: 7. CDR3 sequence reads: CASSTTGASTEAFF. Here the CDR3 DNA reads TGTGCCAGTAGTACCACAGGGGCGTCAACTGAAGCTTTCTTT.

The chain has TRBV2 and TRBJ2-5; TRBD2 matches 13 bases. CDR1 and CDR2 (germline): SNHLY, FYNNEI. With 11 bases clipped from V and 2 bases from J, the junction kept 2 bases outside the gene matches. This CDR3 has 13 amino acids. In DNA form, the CDR3 reads TGTGCCGCACTAGCGGGGGGGCAAGAGACCCAGTACTTC. Translated: CAALAGGQETQYF.

A single count supports this clonotype. V is TRBV6-6 and J is TRBJ2-6; D is perhaps TRBD1 (6 bases). The ends were cut back, 1 base at V and 4 bases at J, with 14 bases in the middle. This CDR3 spans 17 amino acids. The germline V gene encodes CDR1 MNHNY and CDR2 SVGAGI (reference sequence). The CDR3 spells CASSYYDDRSGANVLTF. The CDR3 nucleotides are TGTGCCAGCAGTTACTATGACGACAGGTCCGGGGCCAACGTCCTGACTTTC.

This clonotype has a count of ten or more. The chain employs TRBV7-2 and TRBJ1-6; 9 bases align to TRBD1. The germline V gene has CDR1 SGHTA and CDR2 FQGNSA. The CDR3 runs to 19 residues. V lost 1 base, J lost 0 bases, and 7 bases stayed unmatched. The CDR3 region has the DNA TGTGCCAGCAGCTTAGGGGGGGACAGGGACAGCTCCTATAATTCACCCCTCCACTTT. Its protein product is CASSLGGDRDSSYNSPLHF.

This clonotype showed up many times. The rearrangement joins TRBV6-5 to TRBJ2-5; 7 bases agree with TRBD1. The CDR3 loop spans 15 amino acids. The V and J ends lost 2 bases and 1 base, in that order; junction bases with no gene match: 4. Germline CDR1 and CDR2: MNHEY and SVGAGI. The CDR3 sequence is CASSYPRDSQETQYF. For the CDR3, the DNA is TGTGCCAGCAGTTACCCCCGGGACAGCCAAGAGACCCAGTACTTC.

The rearrangement uses TRBV20-1 and TRBJ2-2; 7 nucleotides match TRBD1. The CDR3 has 14 amino acids. The germline V gene has CDR1 DFQATT and CDR2 SNEGSKA (reference sequence). Trimming cost V 1 base and J 6 bases; bases outside gene matches: 5. DNA for the CDR3: TGCAGTGCTAGAGGAGGGACAGCAGCCGGGGAGCTGTTTTTT. It yields the protein CSARGGTAAGELFF.

As to this clonotype: The junction departs from the called germline gene at one end, perhaps through a read error. The chain employs TRBV4-3 and TRBJ2-3, with TRBD2 as a possible D gene (6 bases). CDR1 and CDR2 (germline): LGHNA, YSLEER. The CDR3 consists of 18 residues. DNA for the CDR3: TGCGCCAGCAGCCAAGATATTGGGGGGTTGGGACGCACAGATTCGCAGTATTTT. Translated, it gives CASSQDIGGLGRTDSQYF.

J is TRBJ1-6 and V is TRBV11-2, with D hard to call. The CDR3 length is 16 residues. Germline CDR1 and CDR2: SGHAT and FQNNGV. V gave up 5 bases and J gave up 7 bases, with 18 bases separating them. CDR3 nucleotide sequence: TGTGCCAGCAGCGTGGACCTACAATACTGGAATTCACCCCTCCACTTT. Translation gives CASSVDLQYWNSPLHF.

This clonotype was counted only a few times. The rearrangement joins TRBV18 to TRBJ2-2, with 10 bases fitting TRBD1. Germline trimming cut 3 bases from V and 3 bases from J; bases unmatched to any gene: 10. CDR3 length: 18 residues. Germline V gene sequence: CDR1 KGHSH, CDR2 LQKENI. The CDR3 reads CASSPMIDRGLYTGELFF. CDR3 in DNA: TGTGCCAGCTCACCCATGATCGACAGGGGGCTTTACACCGGGGAGCTGTTTTTT.

Worth noting for this clonotype: A much larger clone differs by one base, so this may be a read error. V and J are TRBV27 and TRBJ2-3, with D unresolved. In germline, CDR1 is MNHEY, CDR2 SMNVEV (reference sequence). This CDR3 region has 12 residues. The V and J ends lost 6 bases and 1 base respectively, with 5 bases between them. CDR3 amino acids: CASRHRTDTQYF. The CDR3 region has the DNA TGTGCCAGCAGACACCGCACAGATACGCAGTATTTT.

This clonotype has more than one count but fewer than ten. CDR3 sequence: CASSQDADGYNEQFF. The CDR3 nucleotides are TGCGCCAGCAGCCAAGATGCCGACGGCTACAATGAGCAGTTCTTC. The chain employs TRBV4-1 and TRBJ2-1; D uncertain. Germline assignment: CDR1 MGHRA and CDR2 YSYEKL. This CDR3 contains 15 residues. Trimming shortened V by 0 bases and J by 3 bases, and 9 bases separated the two germline ends.

The chain uses TRBV19 and TRBJ2-3, with D perhaps matching TRBD1 (6 bases). The germline gives CDR1 LNHDA, CDR2 SQIVND (reference sequence). Trimming removed 9 bases at V and 2 bases at J, with 12 bases between. The CDR3 extends over 13 amino acids. CDR3 amino acids: CASSDRPTDTQYF. In DNA form, the CDR3 reads TGTGCCAGCTCCGACAGGCCCACAGATACGCAGTATTTT.